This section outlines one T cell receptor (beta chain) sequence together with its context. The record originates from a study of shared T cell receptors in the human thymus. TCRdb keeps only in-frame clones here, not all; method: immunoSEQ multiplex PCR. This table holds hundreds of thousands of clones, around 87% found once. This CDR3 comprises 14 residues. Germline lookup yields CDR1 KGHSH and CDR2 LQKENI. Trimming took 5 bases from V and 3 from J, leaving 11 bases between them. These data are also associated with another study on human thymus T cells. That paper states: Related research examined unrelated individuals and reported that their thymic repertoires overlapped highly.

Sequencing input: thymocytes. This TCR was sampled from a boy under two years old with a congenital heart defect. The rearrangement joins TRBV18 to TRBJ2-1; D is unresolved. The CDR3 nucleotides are TGTGCCAGCTCATTGGAACGGAGCTACAATGAGCAGTTCTTC. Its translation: CASSLERSYNEQFF. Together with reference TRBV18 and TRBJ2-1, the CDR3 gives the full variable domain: NAGVMQNPRHLVRRRGQEARLRCSPMKGHSHVYWYRQLPEEGLKFMVYLQKENIIDESGMPKERFSAEFPKEGPSILRIQQVVRGDSAAYFCASSLERSYNEQFFGPGTRLTVL.